The table lists the clone carrying this T cell receptor beta chain with many counts. Its cognate antigen is unknown. The data originate from a study of Graves' ophthalmopathy and Graves' hyperthyroidism. Study overall: Ahead of any treatment, peripheral blood was obtained at the initial diagnosis.

Germline loops: CDR1 MNHEY, CDR2 SVGEGT. V was pared by 7 bases and J by 5 bases, with 13 bases of the junction left unmatched. There are 16 residues in the CDR3. Amplification from RNA transcripts yielded the TCR beta CDR3 regions. Investigators did first-round RT-PCR with HTBI primers, then second-round multiplex PCR. TCRdb analysed the multiplex PCR reads with MiXCR anew, one entry per CDR3 protein. The sample consists of about 620,000 distinct CDR3 sequences, roughly 20% of them appearing once. Findings and limits, study-wide: Ophthalmopathy progression cases were predicted by the model with roughly 64% sensitivity and almost 75% specificity. Most expanded thyroid clonotypes above 0.001 frequency also appeared in blood.

The origin of this receptor is a woman under 30 with stable Graves' hyperthyroidism. Some clones in this sample may be carry-over from other donors' samples. The sample taken for sequencing was peripheral blood. The rearrangement uses TRBV6-2 or TRBV6-3 and TRBJ1-1, with 10 bases matching TRBD1. The CDR3 protein is CASKAYQTGGVTEAFF. The CDR3 DNA is TGTGCCAGCAAAGCCTATCAGACAGGGGGCGTTACTGAAGCTTTCTTT.